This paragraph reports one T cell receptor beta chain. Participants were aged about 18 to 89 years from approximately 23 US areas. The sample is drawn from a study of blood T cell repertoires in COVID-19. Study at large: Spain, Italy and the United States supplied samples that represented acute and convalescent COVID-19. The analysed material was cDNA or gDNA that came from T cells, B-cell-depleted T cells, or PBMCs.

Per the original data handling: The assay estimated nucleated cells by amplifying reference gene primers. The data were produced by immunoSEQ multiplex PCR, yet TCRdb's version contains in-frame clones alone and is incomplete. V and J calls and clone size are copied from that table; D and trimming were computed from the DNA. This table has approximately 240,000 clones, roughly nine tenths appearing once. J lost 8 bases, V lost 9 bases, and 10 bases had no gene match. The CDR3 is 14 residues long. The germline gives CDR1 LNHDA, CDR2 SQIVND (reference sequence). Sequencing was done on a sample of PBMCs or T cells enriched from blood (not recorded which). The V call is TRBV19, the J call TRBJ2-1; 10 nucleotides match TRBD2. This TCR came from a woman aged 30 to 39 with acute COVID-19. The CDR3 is CASAGTSAVHEQFF. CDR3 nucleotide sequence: TGTGCCAGCGCCGGGACTAGCGCGGTTCATGAGCAGTTCTTC.